This T cell receptor beta chain was identified during a study of blood T cell repertoires in COVID-19. Study-wide context: Nucleic acid was either cDNA or gDNA, and it came from T cells, B-cell-depleted T cells, or PBMCs.

Produced via immunoSEQ multiplex PCR; TCRdb's table is partial and in-frame only. The sample lists some 320,000 clones, roughly 89% seen once, with under 3.5% in the top ten. The age range of participants was roughly 18 to 90 years, with residence in more than 20 US areas. The CDR3 spans 15 residues. Germline V lookup: CDR1 MGHDK, CDR2 SYGVNS. Deletions cut 3 bases from V and 3 bases from J, with 11 bases between. J is TRBJ1-4 and V is TRBV25-1; D remains ambiguous. Sequences were obtained from PBMCs or T cells enriched from blood (not recorded which). This TCR derives from a woman in her forties or fifties who had been exposed to COVID-19. As DNA, the CDR3 is TGTGCCAGCAGTGAGCGGGGTCGCGCTAATGAAAAACTGTTTTTT. It translates to CASSERGRANEKLFF.